These 11 T cell receptor beta chains came from one sample sequenced in a study of shared clonotypes between healthy human individuals. TCRdb's table, derived via immunoSEQ multiplex PCR, lists solely in-frame clones and lacks some. The data show some 980,000 clones, more than 75% seen once. Sequencing input: memory CD4+ T cells sorted from blood. As to subset: CD45RA-negative fraction. All receptors come from a man in his late teens or twenties in good health.

This chain links TRBV7-2 with TRBJ1-1; D gene uncertain. CDR1 is SGHTA, CDR2 FQGNSA, per germline. The CDR3 runs 13 residues. The V and J ends lost 3 bases and 4 bases respectively, with 9 bases between them. In DNA, the CDR3 is TGTGCCAGCAGCTTTAGACGGATCACTGAAGCTTTCTTT. Translating gives CASSFRRITEAFF. Full variable domain (outside the CDR3, taken from reference TRBV7-2 and TRBJ1-1): GAGVSQSPSNKVTEKGKDVELRCDPISGHTALYWYRQSLGQGLEFLIYFQGNSAPDKSGLPSDRFSAERTGGSVSTLTIQRTQQEDSAVYLCASSFRRITEAFFGQGTRLTVV.

This chain links TRBV5-1 with TRBJ2-2; no clear D. The CDR3 is 13 residues long. The V end lost 7 bases, the J end lost 1 base, and 8 bases lay between the germline ends. CDR1 and CDR2 (germline): SGHRS, YFSETQ. The CDR3 DNA follows: TGCGCCAGCGAAAGCAAGAACACCGGGGAGCTGTTTTTT. It encodes CASESKNTGELFF. The full variable domain, with the rest looked up from reference TRBV5-1 and TRBJ2-2, is KAGVTQTPRYLIKTRGQQVTLSCSPISGHRSVSWYQQTPGQGLQFLFEYFSETQRNKGNFPGRFSGRQFSNSRSEMNVSTLELGDSALYLCASESKNTGELFFGEGSRLTVL.

In this sample, this clone turned up many times. This specimen includes other DNA sequences encoding the same CDR3. The genes are TRBV19 and TRBJ2-1; 14 bases align to TRBD2. Germline lookup yields CDR1 LNHDA and CDR2 SQIVND (reference sequence). V gave up 4 bases and J gave up 5 bases; unmatched junction bases: 1. The CDR3 covers 15 residues. In nucleotides, the CDR3 is TGTGCCAGTAGTACGGGACTAGCGGGAGACAATGAGCAGTTCTTC. Translation: CASSTGLAGDNEQFF.

The rearrangement joins TRBV6-5 to TRBJ2-7, with 7 bases lining up with TRBD2. CDR3 size: 13 residues. V gave up 5 bases and J gave up 7 bases; unmatched junction bases: 8. The V gene's germline CDR1 is MNHEY and CDR2 SVGAGI. The CDR3 loop reads CASSQMGGIEQYF. DNA for the CDR3: TGTGCCAGCAGTCAAATGGGGGGGATTGAGCAGTACTTC.

V and J are TRBV2 and TRBJ2-2, with 9 bases that match TRBD1. With V trimmed by 4 bases and J by 4 bases, 4 bases remained unmatched. The length of the CDR3 is 15 residues. CDR1 SNHLY and CDR2 FYNNEI come from the germline V gene. The CDR3 DNA sequence: TGTGCCAGCAGTGTGGGACAGGGATTCACCGGGGAGCTGTTTTTT. Amino acids: CASSVGQGFTGELFF.

The V call is TRBV4-1, the J call TRBJ1-3; the D is unclear. The CDR3 extends over 17 amino acids. Germline V lookup: CDR1 MGHRA, CDR2 YSYEKL. The ends were cut back, 1 base at V and 9 bases at J, with 22 bases in the middle. CDR3 DNA sequence: TGCGCCAGCAGCCAAGGCCACCCCACGGGCCGTGGAGTCACCATATATTTT. This sequence encodes CASSQGHPTGRGVTIYF.

V gene TRBV5-4 combines with J gene TRBJ1-2, with D possibly matching TRBD1 (5 bases). The CDR3 totals 14 residues. Trimming took off 0 bases at V and 5 bases at J, with 11 bases between the two ends. Germline V CDR1 and CDR2: SGHNT, YYREEE (reference sequence). This CDR3 is CASSLEGDLYGYTF. The DNA of the CDR3 is TGTGCCAGCAGCTTGGAAGGGGATCTTTATGGCTACACCTTC.

This clone showed up just once. The chain uses TRBV29-1 and TRBJ2-3; maybe TRBD2 (6 bases). CDR3 length: 14 residues. CDR1 SQVTM and CDR2 ANQGSEA come from the germline V gene. Deletions cut 2 bases from V and 3 bases from J, with 12 bases between. The CDR3 nucleotides are TGCAGCGTTGAAAAATGGGGGAGGACAGATACGCAGTATTTT. It translates to CSVEKWGRTDTQYF.

This rearrangement joins TRBV5-1 to TRBJ2-7; 12 bases line up with TRBD1. The CDR3 runs to 15 residues. V lost 2 bases to trimming and J lost 5 bases; unmatched junction nucleotides: 5. The germline V gene encodes CDR1 SGHRS and CDR2 YFSETQ. The CDR3, as DNA: TGCGCCAGCAGCTTAAAGGGACAGGGGGCTAACGAGCAGTACTTC. It is translated as CASSLKGQGANEQYF.

V and J are TRBV7-9 and TRBJ2-7, with TRBD2 identical over 7 bases. V gave up 4 bases and J gave up 2 bases; unmatched junction bases: 5. The CDR3 is 14 amino acids. The V gene's germline CDR1 is SEHNR and CDR2 FQNEAQ (reference sequence). CDR3 sequence (DNA): TGTGCCAGCAGCTCAGCCGGGAGGACCTACGAGCAGTACTTC. Amino acids: CASSSAGRTYEQYF. The full variable domain, completed using reference TRBV7-9 and TRBJ2-7, is DTGVSQNPRHKITKRGQNVTFRCDPISEHNRLYWYRQTLGQGPEFLTYFQNEAQLEKSRLLSDRFSAERPKGSFSTLEIQRTEQGDSAMYLCASSSAGRTYEQYFGPGTRLTVT.

The chain carries TRBV19 and TRBJ1-5; D gene ambiguous. Germline V gene data show CDR1 as LNHDA and CDR2 as SQIVND (reference sequence). This CDR3 has 11 amino acids. V was clipped by 5 bases and J by 6 bases, with 5 bases between them. The CDR3 nucleotides are TGTGCCAGTAGTCACGGTCAGCCCCAGCATTTT. Its translation: CASSHGQPQHF. The whole variable domain, remainder taken from reference TRBV19 and TRBJ1-5, is DGGITQSPKYLFRKEGQNVTLSCEQNLNHDAMYWYRQDPGQGLRLIYYSQIVNDFQKGDIAEGYSVSREKKESFPLTVTSAQKNPTAFYLCASSHGQPQHFGDGTRLSIL.